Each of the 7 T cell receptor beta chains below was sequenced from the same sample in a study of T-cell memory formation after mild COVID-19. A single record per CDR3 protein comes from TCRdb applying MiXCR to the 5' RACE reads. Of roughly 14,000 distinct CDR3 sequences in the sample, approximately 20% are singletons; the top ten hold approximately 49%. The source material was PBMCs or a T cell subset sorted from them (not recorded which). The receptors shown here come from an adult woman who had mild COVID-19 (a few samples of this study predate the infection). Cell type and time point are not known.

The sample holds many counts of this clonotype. The CDR3, as DNA: TGTGCCAGCAGTTTAGTAGTTACTGGGAACTATGGCTACACCTTC. It yields the protein CASSLVVTGNYGYTF. V and J are TRBV12-3 or TRBV12-4 and TRBJ1-2; D unclear. This CDR3 spans 15 amino acids. V dropped 1 base and J dropped 2 bases, with 11 bases sitting between them.

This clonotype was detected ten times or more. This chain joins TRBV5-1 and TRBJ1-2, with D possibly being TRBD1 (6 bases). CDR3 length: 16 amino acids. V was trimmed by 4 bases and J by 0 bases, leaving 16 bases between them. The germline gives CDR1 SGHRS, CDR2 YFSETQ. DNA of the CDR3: TGCGCCAGCAGCCCCGAGGGGGGCGGAACTAACTATGGCTACACCTTC. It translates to CASSPEGGGTNYGYTF.

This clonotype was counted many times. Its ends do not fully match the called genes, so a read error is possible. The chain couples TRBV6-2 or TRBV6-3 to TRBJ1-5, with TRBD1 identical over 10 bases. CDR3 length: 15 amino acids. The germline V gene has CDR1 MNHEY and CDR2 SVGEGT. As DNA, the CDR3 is TGTGCCAGCAGAGAAAGACAGGGGGCTTACCAGCTCCAGCATTTT. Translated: CASRERQGAYQLQHF.

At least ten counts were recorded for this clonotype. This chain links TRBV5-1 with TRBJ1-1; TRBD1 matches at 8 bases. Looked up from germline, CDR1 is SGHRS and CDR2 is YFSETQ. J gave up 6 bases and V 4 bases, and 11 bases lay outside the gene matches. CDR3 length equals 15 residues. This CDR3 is CASSVRDRMSPEAFF. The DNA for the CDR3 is TGCGCCAGCAGCGTGAGGGACAGGATGTCCCCTGAAGCTTTCTTT. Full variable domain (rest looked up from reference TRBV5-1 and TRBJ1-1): KAGVTQTPRYLIKTRGQQVTLSCSPISGHRSVSWYQQTPGQGLQFLFEYFSETQRNKGNFPGRFSGRQFSNSRSEMNVSTLELGDSALYLCASSVRDRMSPEAFFGQGTRLTVV.

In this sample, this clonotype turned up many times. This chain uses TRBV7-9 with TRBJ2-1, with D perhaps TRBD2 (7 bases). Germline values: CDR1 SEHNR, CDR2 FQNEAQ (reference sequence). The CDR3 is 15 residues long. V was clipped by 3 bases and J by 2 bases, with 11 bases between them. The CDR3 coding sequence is TGTGCCAGCAGCTTCGGGGGGCCGGCCTACAATGAGCAGTTCTTC. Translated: CASSFGGPAYNEQFF.

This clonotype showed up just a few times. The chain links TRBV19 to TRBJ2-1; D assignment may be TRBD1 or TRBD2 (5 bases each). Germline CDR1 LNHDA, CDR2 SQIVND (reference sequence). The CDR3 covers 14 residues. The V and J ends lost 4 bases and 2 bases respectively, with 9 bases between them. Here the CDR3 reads CASSTGTPYNEQFF. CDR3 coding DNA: TGTGCCAGTAGTACGGGGACCCCCTACAATGAGCAGTTCTTC.

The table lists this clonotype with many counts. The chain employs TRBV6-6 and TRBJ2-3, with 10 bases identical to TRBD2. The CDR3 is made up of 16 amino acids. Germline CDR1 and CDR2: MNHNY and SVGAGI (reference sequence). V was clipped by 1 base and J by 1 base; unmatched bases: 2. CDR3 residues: CASSYWSGGGTDTQYF. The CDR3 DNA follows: TGTGCCAGCAGTTACTGGAGCGGGGGGGGCACAGATACGCAGTATTTT.